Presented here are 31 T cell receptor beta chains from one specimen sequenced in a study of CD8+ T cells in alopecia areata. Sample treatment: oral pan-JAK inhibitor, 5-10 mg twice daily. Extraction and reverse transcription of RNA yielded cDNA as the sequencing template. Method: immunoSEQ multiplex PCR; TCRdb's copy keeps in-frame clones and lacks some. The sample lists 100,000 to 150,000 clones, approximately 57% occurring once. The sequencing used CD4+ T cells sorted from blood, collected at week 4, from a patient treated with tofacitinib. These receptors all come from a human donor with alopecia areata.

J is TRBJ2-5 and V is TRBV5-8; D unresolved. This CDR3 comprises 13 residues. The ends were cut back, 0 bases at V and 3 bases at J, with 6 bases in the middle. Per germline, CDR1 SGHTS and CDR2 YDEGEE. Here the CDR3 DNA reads TGTGCCAGCAGCTTGGGACTTGAAGAGACCCAGTACTTC. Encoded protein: CASSLGLEETQYF.

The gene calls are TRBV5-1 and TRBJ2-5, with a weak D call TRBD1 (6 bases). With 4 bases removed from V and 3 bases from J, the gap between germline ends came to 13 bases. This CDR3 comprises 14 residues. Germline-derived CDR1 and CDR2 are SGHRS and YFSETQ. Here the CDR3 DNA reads TGCGCCAGCAGCGCCCGGACAGTCGAAGAGACCCAGTACTTC. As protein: CASSARTVEETQYF.

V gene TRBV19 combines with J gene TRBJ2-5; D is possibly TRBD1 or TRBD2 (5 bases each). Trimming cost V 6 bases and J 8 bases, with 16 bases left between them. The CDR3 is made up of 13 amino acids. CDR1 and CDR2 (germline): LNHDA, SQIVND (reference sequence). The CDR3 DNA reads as TGTGCCAGTAGCAACGGGGCCTACACAACCCAGTACTTC. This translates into CASSNGAYTTQYF. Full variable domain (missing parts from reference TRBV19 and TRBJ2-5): DGGITQSPKYLFRKEGQNVTLSCEQNLNHDAMYWYRQDPGQGLRLIYYSQIVNDFQKGDIAEGYSVSREKKESFPLTVTSAQKNPTAFYLCASSNGAYTTQYFGPGTRLLVL.

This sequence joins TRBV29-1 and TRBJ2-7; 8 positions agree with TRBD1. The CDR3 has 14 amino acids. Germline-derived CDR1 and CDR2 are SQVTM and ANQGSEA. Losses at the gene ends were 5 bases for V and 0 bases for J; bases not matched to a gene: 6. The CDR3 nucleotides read TGCAGCGTTCCCCGGACAGGGACCTCCTACGAGCAGTACTTC. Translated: CSVPRTGTSYEQYF.

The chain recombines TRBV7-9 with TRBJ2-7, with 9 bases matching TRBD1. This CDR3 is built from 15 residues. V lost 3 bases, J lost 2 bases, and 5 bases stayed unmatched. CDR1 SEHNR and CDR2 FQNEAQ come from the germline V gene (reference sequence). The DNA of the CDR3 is TGTGCCAGCAGCTTCGAGGGACAGGGACCCTACGAGCAGTACTTC. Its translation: CASSFEGQGPYEQYF.

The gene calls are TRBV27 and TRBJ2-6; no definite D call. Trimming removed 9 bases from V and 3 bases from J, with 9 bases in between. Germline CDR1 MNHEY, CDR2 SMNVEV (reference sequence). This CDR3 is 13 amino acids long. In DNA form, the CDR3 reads TGTGCCAGTACCTTTTATGGGGCCAACGTCCTGACTTTC. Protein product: CASTFYGANVLTF.

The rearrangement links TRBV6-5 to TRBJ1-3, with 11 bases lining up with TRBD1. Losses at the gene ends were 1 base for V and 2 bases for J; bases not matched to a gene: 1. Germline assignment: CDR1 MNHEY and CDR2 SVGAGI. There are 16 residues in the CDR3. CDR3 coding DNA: TGTGCCAGCAGTTACTGGGGACAGGGGGCTGGAAACACCATATATTTT. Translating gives CASSYWGQGAGNTIYF.

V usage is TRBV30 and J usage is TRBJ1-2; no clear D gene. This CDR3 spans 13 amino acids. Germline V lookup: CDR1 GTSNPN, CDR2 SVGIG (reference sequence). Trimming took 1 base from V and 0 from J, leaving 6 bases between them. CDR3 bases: TGTGCCTGGAGTGCCGGGGCTAACTATGGCTACACCTTC. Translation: CAWSAGANYGYTF.

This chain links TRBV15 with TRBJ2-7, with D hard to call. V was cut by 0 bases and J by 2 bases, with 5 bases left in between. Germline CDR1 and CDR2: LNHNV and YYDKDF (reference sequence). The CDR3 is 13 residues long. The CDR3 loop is CATSRDVPYEQYF. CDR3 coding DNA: TGTGCCACCAGCAGAGATGTTCCCTACGAGCAGTACTTC.

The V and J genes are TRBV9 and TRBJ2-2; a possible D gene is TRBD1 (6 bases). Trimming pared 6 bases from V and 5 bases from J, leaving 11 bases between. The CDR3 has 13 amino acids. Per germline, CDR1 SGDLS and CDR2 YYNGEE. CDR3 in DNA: TGTGCCAGCAACGACACAGGGACCGGGGAGCTGTTTTTT. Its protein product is CASNDTGTGELFF.

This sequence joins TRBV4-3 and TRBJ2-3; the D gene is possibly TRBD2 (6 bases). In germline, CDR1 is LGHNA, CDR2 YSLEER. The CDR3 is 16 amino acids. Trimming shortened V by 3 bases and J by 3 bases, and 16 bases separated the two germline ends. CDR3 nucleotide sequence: TGCGCCAGCAGCCAGGCCGTGGGGGGTCTAACAGATACGCAGTATTTT. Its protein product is CASSQAVGGLTDTQYF.

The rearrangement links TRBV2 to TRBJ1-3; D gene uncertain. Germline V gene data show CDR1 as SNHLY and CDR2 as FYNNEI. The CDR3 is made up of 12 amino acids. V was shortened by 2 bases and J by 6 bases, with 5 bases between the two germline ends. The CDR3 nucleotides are TGTGCCAGCAGTGAATACGTAAACACCATATATTTT. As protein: CASSEYVNTIYF.

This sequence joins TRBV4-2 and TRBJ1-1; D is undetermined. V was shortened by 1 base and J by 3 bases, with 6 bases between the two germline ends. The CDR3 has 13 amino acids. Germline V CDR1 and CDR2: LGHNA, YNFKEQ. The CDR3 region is CASSQVGDTEAFF. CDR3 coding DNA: TGTGCCAGCAGCCAAGTCGGTGACACTGAAGCTTTCTTT.

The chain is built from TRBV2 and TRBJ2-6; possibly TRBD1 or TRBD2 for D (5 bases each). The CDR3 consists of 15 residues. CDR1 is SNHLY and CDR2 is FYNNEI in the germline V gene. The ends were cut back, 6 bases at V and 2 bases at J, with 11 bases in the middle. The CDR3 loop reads CASRGDAAGANVLTF. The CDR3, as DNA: TGTGCCAGCAGAGGGGACGCAGCTGGGGCCAACGTCCTGACTTTC.

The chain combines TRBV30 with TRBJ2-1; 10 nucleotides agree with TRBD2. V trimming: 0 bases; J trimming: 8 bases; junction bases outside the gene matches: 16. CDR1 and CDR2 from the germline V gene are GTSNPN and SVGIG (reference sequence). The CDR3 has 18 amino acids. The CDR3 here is CAWSVPPPASGRFDEQFF. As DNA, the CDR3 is TGTGCCTGGAGTGTACCCCCCCCGGCTAGCGGGAGATTTGATGAGCAGTTCTTC.

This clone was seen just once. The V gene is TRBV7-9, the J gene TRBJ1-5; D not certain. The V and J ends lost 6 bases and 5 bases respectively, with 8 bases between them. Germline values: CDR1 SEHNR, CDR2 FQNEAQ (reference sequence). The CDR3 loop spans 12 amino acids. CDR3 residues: CASSFGDQPQHF. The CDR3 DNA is TGTGCCAGCAGTTTCGGGGATCAGCCCCAGCATTTT.

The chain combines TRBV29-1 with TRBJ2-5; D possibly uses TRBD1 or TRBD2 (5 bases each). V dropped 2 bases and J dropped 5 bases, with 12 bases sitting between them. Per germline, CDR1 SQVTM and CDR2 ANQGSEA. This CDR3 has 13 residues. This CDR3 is CSVELGVGETQYF. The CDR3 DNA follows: TGCAGCGTTGAATTGGGGGTCGGTGAGACCCAGTACTTC. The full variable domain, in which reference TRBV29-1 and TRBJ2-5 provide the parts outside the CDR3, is SAVISQKPSRDICQRGTSLTIQCQVDSQVTMMFWYRQQPGQSLTLIATANQGSEATYESGFVIDKFPISRPNLTFSTLTVSNMSPEDSSIYLCSVELGVGETQYFGPGTRLLVL.

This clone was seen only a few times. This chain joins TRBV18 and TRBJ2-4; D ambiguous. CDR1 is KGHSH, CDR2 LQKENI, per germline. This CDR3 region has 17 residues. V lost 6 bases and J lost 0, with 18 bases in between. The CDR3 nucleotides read TGTGCCAGCTCGAACAAACATGGAGATGCAGCCAAAAACATTCAGTACTTC. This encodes CASSNKHGDAAKNIQYF. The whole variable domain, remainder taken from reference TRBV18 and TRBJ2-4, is NAGVMQNPRHLVRRRGQEARLRCSPMKGHSHVYWYRQLPEEGLKFMVYLQKENIIDESGMPKERFSAEFPKEGPSILRIQQVVRGDSAAYFCASSNKHGDAAKNIQYFGAGTRLSVL.

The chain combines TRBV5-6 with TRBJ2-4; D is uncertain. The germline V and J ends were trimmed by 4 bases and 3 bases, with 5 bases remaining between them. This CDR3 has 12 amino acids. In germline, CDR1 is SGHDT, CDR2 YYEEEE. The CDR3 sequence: CASSLDKNIQYF. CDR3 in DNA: TGTGCCAGCAGCCTAGACAAAAACATTCAGTACTTC.

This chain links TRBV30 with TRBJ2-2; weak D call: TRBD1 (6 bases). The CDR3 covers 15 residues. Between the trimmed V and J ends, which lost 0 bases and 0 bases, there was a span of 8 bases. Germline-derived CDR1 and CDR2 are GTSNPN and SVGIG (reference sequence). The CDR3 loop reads CAWSVGTPNTGELFF. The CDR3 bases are TGTGCCTGGAGTGTTGGGACACCGAACACCGGGGAGCTGTTTTTT.

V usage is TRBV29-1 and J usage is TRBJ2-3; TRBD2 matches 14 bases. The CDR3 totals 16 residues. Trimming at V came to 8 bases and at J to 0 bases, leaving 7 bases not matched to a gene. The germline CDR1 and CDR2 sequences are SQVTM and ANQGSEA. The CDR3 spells CSCAGTSGGSTDTQYF. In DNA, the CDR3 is TGCAGCTGTGCGGGGACTAGCGGGGGAAGCACAGATACGCAGTATTTT.

The CDR3 DNA follows: TGTGCCAGCAGCCCCGGACTAGTCAATGAGCAGTTCTTC. Encoded protein: CASSPGLVNEQFF. This chain connects TRBV28 to TRBJ2-1, with 7 bases lining up with TRBD2. Germline V CDR1 and CDR2: MDHEN, SYDVKM. The CDR3 is made up of 13 amino acids. V was clipped by 6 bases and J by 6 bases; unmatched bases: 5.

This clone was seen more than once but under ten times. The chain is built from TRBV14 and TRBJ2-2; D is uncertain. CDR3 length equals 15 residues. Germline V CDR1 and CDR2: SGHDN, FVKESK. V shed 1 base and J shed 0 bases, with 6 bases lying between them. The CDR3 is CASSQALTNTGELFF. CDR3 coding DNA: TGTGCCAGCAGCCAAGCCCTCACGAACACCGGGGAGCTGTTTTTT.

CDR3 in amino acids: CASSLDRGALFF. CDR3 in DNA: TGTGCCAGCAGCCTGGACCGGGGAGCACTGTTTTTT. The genes are TRBV5-6 and TRBJ1-4, with D unresolved. The length of the CDR3 is 12 residues. V was pared by 4 bases and J by 13 bases, with 14 bases between. The germline gives CDR1 SGHDT, CDR2 YYEEEE. Looking up the rest from reference TRBV5-6 and TRBJ1-4 gives the full variable domain: DAGVTQSPTHLIKTRGQQVTLRCSPKSGHDTVSWYQQALGQGPQFIFQYYEEEERQRGNFPDRFSGHQFPNYSSELNVNALLLGDSALYLCASSLDRGALFFGSGTQLSVL.

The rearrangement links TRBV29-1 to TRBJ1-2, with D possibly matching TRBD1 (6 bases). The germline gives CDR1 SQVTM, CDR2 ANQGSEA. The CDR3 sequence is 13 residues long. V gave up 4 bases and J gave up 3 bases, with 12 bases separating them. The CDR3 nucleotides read TGCAGCGTTGGAGACCCAGGGGACTATGGCTACACCTTC. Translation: CSVGDPGDYGYTF.

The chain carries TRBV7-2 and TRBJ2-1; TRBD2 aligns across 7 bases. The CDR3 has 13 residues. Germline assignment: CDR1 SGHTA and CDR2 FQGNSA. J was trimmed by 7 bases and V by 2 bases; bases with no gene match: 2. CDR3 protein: CASSLRTSNEQFF. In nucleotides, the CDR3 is TGTGCCAGCAGCTTAAGGACTAGTAATGAGCAGTTCTTC. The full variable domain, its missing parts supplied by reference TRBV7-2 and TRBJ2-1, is GAGVSQSPSNKVTEKGKDVELRCDPISGHTALYWYRQSLGQGLEFLIYFQGNSAPDKSGLPSDRFSAERTGGSVSTLTIQRTQQEDSAVYLCASSLRTSNEQFFGPGTRLTVL.

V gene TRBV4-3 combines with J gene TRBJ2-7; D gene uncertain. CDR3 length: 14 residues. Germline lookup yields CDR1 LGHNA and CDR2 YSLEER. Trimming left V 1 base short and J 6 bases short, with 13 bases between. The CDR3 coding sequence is TGCGCCAGCAGCCAAGTCCTGGCTTTTGGCGAGCAGTACTTC. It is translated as CASSQVLAFGEQYF.

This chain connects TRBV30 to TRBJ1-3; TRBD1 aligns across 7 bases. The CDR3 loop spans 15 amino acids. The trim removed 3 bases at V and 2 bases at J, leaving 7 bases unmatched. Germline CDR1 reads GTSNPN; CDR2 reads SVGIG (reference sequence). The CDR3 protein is CAWSSGQYPGNTIYF. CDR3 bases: TGTGCCTGGAGCTCGGGACAGTATCCTGGAAACACCATATATTTT. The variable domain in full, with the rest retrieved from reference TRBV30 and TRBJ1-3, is SQTIHQWPATLVQPVGSPLSLECTVEGTSNPNLYWYRQAAGRGLQLLFYSVGIGQISSEVPQNLSASRPQDRQFILSSKKLLLSDSGFYLCAWSSGQYPGNTIYFGEGSWLTVV.

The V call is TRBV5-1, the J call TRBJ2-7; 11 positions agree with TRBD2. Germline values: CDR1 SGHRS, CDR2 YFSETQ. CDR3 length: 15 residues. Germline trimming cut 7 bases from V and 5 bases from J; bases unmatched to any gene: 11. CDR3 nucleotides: TGCGCCAGCCAAGAAACTAGCGGGAGTCTCCACGAGCAGTACTTC. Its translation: CASQETSGSLHEQYF.

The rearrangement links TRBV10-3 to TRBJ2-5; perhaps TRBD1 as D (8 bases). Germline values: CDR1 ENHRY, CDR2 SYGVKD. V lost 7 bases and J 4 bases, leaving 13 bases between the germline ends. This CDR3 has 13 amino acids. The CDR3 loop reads CAIMDREGETQYF. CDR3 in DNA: TGTGCCATCATGGACAGGGAGGGAGAGACCCAGTACTTC.

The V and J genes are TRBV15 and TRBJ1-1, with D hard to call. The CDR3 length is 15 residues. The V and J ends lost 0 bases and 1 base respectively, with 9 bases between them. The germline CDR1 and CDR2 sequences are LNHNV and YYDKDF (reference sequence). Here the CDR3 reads CATSRDVVGNTEAFF. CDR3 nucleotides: TGTGCCACCAGCAGAGATGTCGTGGGGAACACTGAAGCTTTCTTT.